This TCR beta chain was captured by sequencing in a study of CD8 T cells in Susac syndrome. Trimming left V 4 bases short and J 6 bases short, with 13 bases between. The CDR3 spans 14 residues. Germline CDR1 SGHDT, CDR2 YYEEEE. The patients who served as multiple sclerosis controls were treatment-naive and had stable or active relapsing-remitting disease that fulfilled the revised McDonald criteria. The CD8+ and CD4+ T cells were isolated magnetically using a negative isolation approach, whereas the TEMRA cells were enriched by FACS. Roughly 0.45 to 1 ug RNA was reverse transcribed with random hexamers. Amplification of TCR beta CDR3 spanned 54 Vbeta and 13 Jbeta via immunoSEQ multiplex PCR. Each CDR3 protein is one row after TCRdb ran MiXCR on the immunoSEQ multiplex PCR reads. The sample has about 150,000 distinct CDR3 sequences, 95% to 96% seen once.

Sequences were obtained from CD8+ T cells from PBMCs. The origin of this receptor is a human donor with multiple sclerosis. This rearrangement joins TRBV5-6 to TRBJ2-2; no clear D gene. The CDR3 coding sequence is TGTGCCAGCAGCCCCAGTTTGAGTTCCGGGGAGCTGTTTTTT. Translated: CASSPSLSSGELFF. The complete variable domain, with remaining parts taken from reference TRBV5-6 and TRBJ2-2, reads DAGVTQSPTHLIKTRGQQVTLRCSPKSGHDTVSWYQQALGQGPQFIFQYYEEEERQRGNFPDRFSGHQFPNYSSELNVNALLLGDSALYLCASSPSLSSGELFFGEGSRLTVL.